This record looks at one TCR beta chain sequence and its context. This entry belongs to a study of technical replicates of blood from a handful of donors. Produced via immunoSEQ multiplex PCR; TCRdb's table is partial and in-frame only. This sample has some 77,000 clones; 95% to 98% occur once, and the top ten carry roughly 0.35%. CDR3 length: 15 amino acids. Germline V gene sequence: CDR1 SNHLY, CDR2 FYNNEI. J gave up 6 bases and V 5 bases, and 7 bases lay outside the gene matches. The clonotype originates from a human donor in good health. Input material: T cells isolated from PBMCs. The chain employs TRBV2 and TRBJ2-3; the match to TRBD2 covers 11 bases. CDR3 sequence (DNA): TGTGCCAGCAGTATTATAGCGGGAGGGAGCGATACGCAGTATTTT. It is translated as CASSIIAGGSDTQYF.